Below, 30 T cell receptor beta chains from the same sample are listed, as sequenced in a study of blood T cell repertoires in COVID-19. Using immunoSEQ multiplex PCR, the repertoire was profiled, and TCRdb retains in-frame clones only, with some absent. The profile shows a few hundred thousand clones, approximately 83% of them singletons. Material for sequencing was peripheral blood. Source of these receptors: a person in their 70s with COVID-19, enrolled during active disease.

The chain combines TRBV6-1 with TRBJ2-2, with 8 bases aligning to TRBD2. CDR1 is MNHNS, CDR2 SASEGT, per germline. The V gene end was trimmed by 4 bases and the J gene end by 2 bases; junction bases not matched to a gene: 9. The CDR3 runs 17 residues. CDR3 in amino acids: CASSVQAGVSNTGELFF. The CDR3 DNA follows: TGTGCCAGCAGTGTTCAAGCGGGAGTTTCAAACACCGGGGAGCTGTTTTTT.

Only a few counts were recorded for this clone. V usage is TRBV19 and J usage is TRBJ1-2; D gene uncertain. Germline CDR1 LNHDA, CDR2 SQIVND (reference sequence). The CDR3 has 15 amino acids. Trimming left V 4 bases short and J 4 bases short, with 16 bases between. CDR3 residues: CASSTGLEGGYGYTF. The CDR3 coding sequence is TGTGCCAGTAGTACAGGATTGGAGGGAGGCTATGGCTACACCTTC.

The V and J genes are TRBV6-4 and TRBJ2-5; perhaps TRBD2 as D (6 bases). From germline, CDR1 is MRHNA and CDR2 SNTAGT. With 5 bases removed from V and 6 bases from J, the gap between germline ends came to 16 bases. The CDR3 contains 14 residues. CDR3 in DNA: TGTGCCAGCAGTCCGACCGGGAGCACGCAGACCCAGTACTTC. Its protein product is CASSPTGSTQTQYF.

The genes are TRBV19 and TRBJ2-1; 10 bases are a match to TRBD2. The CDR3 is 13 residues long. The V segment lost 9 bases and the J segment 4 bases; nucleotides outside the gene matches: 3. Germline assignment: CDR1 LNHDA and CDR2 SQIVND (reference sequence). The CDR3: CASGLAVYNEQFF. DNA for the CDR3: TGTGCCAGCGGACTAGCGGTTTACAATGAGCAGTTCTTC.

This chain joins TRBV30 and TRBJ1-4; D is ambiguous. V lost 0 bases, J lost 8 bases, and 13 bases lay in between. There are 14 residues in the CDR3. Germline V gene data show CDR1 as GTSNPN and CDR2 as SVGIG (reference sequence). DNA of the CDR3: TGTGCCTGGAGTGTACTGACAAATGCCGAAAAACTGTTTTTT. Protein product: CAWSVLTNAEKLFF.

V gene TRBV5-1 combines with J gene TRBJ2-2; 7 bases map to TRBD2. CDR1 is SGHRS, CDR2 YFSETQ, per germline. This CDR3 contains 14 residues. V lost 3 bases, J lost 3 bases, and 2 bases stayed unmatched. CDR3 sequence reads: CASSWGRDTGELFF. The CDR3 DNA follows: TGCGCCAGCAGCTGGGGGAGGGACACCGGGGAGCTGTTTTTT. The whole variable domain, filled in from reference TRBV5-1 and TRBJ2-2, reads KAGVTQTPRYLIKTRGQQVTLSCSPISGHRSVSWYQQTPGQGLQFLFEYFSETQRNKGNFPGRFSGRQFSNSRSEMNVSTLELGDSALYLCASSWGRDTGELFFGEGSRLTVL.

CDR3 residues: CASSSGTSGVETQYF. The CDR3 nucleotides read TGCGCCAGCAGCTCCGGGACTAGCGGGGTAGAGACCCAGTACTTC. The chain is built from TRBV5-1 and TRBJ2-5, with 13 bases identical to TRBD2. Trimming at V came to 3 bases and at J to 4 bases, leaving 3 bases not matched to a gene. This CDR3 is 15 amino acids long. The germline V gene encodes CDR1 SGHRS and CDR2 YFSETQ.

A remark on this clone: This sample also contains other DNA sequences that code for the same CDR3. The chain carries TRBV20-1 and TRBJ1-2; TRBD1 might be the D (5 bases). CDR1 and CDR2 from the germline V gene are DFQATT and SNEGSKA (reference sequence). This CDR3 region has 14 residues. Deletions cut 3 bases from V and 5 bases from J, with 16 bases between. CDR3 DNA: TGCAGTGCTAGTAATCGGGGGGTTGAATATGGCTACACCTTC. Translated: CSASNRGVEYGYTF.

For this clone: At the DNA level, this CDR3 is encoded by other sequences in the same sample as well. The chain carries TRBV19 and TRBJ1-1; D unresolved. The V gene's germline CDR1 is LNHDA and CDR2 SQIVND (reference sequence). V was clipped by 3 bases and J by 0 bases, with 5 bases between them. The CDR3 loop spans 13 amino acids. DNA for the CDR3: TGTGCCAGTAGTATCAGCGTGAACACTGAAGCTTTCTTT. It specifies CASSISVNTEAFF. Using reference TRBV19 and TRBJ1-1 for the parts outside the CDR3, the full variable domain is DGGITQSPKYLFRKEGQNVTLSCEQNLNHDAMYWYRQDPGQGLRLIYYSQIVNDFQKGDIAEGYSVSREKKESFPLTVTSAQKNPTAFYLCASSISVNTEAFFGQGTRLTVV.

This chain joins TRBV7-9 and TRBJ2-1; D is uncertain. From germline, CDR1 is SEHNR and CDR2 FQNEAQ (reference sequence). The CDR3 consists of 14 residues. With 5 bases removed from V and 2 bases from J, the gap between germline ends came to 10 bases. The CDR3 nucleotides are TGTGCCAGCAGCCCCTCCGGTGCCTACAATGAGCAGTTCTTC. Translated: CASSPSGAYNEQFF.

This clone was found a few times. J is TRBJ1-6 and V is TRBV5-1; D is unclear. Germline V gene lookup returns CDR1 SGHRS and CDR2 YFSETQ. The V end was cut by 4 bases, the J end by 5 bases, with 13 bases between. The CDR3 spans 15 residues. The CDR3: CASSVSGDNNSPLHF. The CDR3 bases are TGCGCCAGCAGCGTCAGCGGGGATAATAATTCACCCCTCCACTTT. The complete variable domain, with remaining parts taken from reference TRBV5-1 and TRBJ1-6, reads KAGVTQTPRYLIKTRGQQVTLSCSPISGHRSVSWYQQTPGQGLQFLFEYFSETQRNKGNFPGRFSGRQFSNSRSEMNVSTLELGDSALYLCASSVSGDNNSPLHFGNGTRLTVT.

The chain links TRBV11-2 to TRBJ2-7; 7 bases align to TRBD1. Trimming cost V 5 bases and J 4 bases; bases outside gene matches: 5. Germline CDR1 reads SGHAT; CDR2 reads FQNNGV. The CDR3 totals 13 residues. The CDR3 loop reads CASSLSDRYEQYF. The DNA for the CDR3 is TGTGCCAGCAGCCTCTCGGACAGGTACGAGCAGTACTTC.

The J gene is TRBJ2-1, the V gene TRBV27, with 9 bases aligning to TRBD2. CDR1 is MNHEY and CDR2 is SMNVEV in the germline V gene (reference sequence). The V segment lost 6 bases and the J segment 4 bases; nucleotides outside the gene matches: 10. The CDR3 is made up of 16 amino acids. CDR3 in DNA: TGTGCCAGCAGGTTAGCGGGGGACCCACTGTACAATGAGCAGTTCTTC. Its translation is CASRLAGDPLYNEQFF.

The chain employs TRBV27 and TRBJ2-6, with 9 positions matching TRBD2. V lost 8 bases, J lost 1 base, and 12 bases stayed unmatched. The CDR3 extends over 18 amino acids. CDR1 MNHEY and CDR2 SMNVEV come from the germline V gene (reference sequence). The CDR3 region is CASVSLLAGVSGANVLTF. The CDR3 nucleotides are TGTGCCAGCGTCTCTTTACTAGCGGGTGTTTCTGGGGCCAACGTCCTGACTTTC. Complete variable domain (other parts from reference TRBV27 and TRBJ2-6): EAQVTQNPRYLITVTGKKLTVTCSQNMNHEYMSWYRQDPGLGLRQIYYSMNVEVTDKGDVPEGYKVSRKEKRNFPLILESPSPNQTSLYFCASVSLLAGVSGANVLTFGAGSRLTVL.

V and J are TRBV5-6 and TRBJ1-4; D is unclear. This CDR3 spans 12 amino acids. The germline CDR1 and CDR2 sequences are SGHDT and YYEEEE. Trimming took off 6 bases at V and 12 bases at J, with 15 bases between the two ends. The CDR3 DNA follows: TGTGCCAGCACAGACGGGTCCATGGAACTGTTTTTT. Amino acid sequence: CASTDGSMELFF.

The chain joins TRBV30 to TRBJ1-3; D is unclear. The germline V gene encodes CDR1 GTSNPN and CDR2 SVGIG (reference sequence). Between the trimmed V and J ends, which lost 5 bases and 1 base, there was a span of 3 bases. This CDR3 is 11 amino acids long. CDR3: CAWASGNTIYF. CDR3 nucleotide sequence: TGTGCCTGGGCGTCTGGAAACACCATATATTTT.

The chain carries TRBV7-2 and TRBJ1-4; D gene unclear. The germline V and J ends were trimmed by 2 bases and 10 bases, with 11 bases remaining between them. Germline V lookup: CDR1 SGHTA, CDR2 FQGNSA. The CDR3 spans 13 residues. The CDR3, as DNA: TGTGCCAGCAGCTTAAGAGTGGAGGGAAAACTGTTTTTT. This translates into CASSLRVEGKLFF.

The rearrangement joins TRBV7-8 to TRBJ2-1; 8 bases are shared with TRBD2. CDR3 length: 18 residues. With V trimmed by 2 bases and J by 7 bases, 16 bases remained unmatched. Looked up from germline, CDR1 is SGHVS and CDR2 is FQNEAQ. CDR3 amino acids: CASSLIGRTGGDGNEQFF. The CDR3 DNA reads TGTGCCAGCAGCTTAATTGGGAGAACGGGAGGGGACGGGAATGAGCAGTTCTTC.

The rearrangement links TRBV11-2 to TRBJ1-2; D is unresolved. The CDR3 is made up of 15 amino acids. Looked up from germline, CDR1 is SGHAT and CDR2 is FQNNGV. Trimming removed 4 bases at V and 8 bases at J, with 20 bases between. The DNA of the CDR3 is TGTGCCAGCAGCTCACCGCGGCAGAGTTTTAGGGGCTACACCTTC. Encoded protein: CASSSPRQSFRGYTF.

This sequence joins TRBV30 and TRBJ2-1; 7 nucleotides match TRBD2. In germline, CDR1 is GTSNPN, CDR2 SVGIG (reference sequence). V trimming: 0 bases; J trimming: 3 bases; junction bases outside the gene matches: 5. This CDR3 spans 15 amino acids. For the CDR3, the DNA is TGTGCCTGGAGTGTGGTGGTAGCGGGCTACAATGAGCAGTTCTTC. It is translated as CAWSVVVAGYNEQFF.

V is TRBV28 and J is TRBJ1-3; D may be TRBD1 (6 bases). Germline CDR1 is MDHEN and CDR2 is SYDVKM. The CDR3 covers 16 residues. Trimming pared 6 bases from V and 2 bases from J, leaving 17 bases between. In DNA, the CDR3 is TGTGCCAGCAGATCCCGAACAGGGCTGGCTGGAAACACCATATATTTT. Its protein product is CASRSRTGLAGNTIYF.

CDR3 residues: CASRGGGSLNTEAFF. The CDR3 region has the DNA TGTGCCAGCAGAGGGGGGGGGAGCCTGAACACTGAAGCTTTCTTT. The chain recombines TRBV6-5 with TRBJ1-1; TRBD1 is a possible D gene (6 bases). Trimming removed 6 bases at V and 0 bases at J, with 14 bases between. Per the germline V gene, CDR1 is MNHEY and CDR2 is SVGAGI. The CDR3 length is 15 residues.

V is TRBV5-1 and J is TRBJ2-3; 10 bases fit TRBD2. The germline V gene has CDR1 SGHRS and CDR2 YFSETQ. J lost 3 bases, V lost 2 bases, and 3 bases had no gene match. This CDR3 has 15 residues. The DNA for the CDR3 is TGCGCCAGCAGCTTTCTAGCGGGGGATACAGATACGCAGTATTTT. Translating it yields CASSFLAGDTDTQYF. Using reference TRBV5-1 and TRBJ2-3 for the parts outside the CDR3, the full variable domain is KAGVTQTPRYLIKTRGQQVTLSCSPISGHRSVSWYQQTPGQGLQFLFEYFSETQRNKGNFPGRFSGRQFSNSRSEMNVSTLELGDSALYLCASSFLAGDTDTQYFGPGTRLTVL.

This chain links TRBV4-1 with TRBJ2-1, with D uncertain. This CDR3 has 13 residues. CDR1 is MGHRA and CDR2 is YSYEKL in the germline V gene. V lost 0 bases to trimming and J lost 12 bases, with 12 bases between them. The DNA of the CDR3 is TGCGCCAGCAGCCAAGAGATATCATCGCGGCAGTTCTTC. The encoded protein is CASSQEISSRQFF.

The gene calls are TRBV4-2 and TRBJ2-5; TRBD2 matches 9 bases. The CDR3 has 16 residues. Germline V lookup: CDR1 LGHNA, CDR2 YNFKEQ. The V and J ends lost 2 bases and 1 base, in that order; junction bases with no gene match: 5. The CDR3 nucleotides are TGTGCCAGCAGCCAAAGCAGCGGGAGGATCCAAGAGACCCAGTACTTC. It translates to CASSQSSGRIQETQYF.

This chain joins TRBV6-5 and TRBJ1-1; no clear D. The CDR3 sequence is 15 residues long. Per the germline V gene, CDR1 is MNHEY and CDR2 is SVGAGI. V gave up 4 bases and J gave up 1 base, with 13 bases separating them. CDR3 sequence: CASSSPTRGNTEAFF. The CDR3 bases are TGTGCCAGCAGTTCTCCGACACGGGGGAACACTGAAGCTTTCTTT.

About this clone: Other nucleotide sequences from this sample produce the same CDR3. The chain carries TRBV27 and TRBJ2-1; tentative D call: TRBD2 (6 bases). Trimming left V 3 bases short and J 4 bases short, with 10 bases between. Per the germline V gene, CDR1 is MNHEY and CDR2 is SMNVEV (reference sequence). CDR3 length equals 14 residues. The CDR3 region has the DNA TGTGCCAGCAGTTTCAGTAGCGGATACAATGAGCAGTTCTTC. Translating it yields CASSFSSGYNEQFF.

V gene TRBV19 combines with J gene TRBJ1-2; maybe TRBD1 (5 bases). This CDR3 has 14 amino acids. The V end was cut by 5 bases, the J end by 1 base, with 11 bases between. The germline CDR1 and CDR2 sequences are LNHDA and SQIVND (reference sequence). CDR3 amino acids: CASSLRQLNYGYTF. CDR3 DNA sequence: TGTGCCAGTAGTCTCCGACAGCTTAACTATGGCTACACCTTC.

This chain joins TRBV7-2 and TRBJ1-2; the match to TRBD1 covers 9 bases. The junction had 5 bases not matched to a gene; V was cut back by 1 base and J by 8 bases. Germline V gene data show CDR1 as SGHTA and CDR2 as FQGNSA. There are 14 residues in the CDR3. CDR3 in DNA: TGTGCCAGCAGCTTAGGGACAGGGGCTGGCGGCTACACCTTC. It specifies CASSLGTGAGGYTF. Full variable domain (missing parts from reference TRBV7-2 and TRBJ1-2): GAGVSQSPSNKVTEKGKDVELRCDPISGHTALYWYRQSLGQGLEFLIYFQGNSAPDKSGLPSDRFSAERTGGSVSTLTIQRTQQEDSAVYLCASSLGTGAGGYTFGSGTRLTVV.

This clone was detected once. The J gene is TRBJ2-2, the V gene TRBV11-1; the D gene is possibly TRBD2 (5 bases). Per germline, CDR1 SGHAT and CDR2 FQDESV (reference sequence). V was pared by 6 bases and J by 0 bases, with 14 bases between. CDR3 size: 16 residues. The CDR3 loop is CASSLISGPNTGELFF. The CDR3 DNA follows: TGTGCCAGCAGTCTAATAAGCGGTCCGAACACCGGGGAGCTGTTTTTT.